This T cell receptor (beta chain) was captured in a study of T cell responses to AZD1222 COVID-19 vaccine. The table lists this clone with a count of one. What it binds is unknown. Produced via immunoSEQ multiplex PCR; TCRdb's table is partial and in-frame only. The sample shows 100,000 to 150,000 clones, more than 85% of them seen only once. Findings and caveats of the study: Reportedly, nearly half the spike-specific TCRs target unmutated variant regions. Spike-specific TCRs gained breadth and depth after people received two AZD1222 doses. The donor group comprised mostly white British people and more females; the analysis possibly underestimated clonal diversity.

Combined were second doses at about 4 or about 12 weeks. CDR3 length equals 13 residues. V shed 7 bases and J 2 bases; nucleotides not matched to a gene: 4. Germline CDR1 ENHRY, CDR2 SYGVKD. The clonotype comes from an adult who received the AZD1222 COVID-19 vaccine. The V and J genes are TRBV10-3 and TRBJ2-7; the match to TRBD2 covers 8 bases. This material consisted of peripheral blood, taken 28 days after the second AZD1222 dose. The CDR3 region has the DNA TGTGCCATCAAACGGGGGGGACCCTACGAGCAGTACTTC. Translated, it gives CAIKRGGPYEQYF.